Below, 28 T cell receptor beta chains from the same sample are listed, as sequenced in a study of blood T cell repertoires in COVID-19. TCRdb keeps only in-frame clones here, not all; method: immunoSEQ multiplex PCR. The sample records over 55,000 clones, 88% being singletons. Sample: peripheral blood. The receptors derive from a human donor in a cohort sampled during active COVID-19.

The chain couples TRBV5-1 to TRBJ2-1; D unclear. This CDR3 spans 13 amino acids. CDR1 and CDR2 from the germline V gene are SGHRS and YFSETQ. Trimming cost V 6 bases and J 0 bases, with 7 bases left between them. CDR3 DNA sequence: TGCGCCAGCACCTACGACTCCTACAATGAGCAGTTCTTC. It encodes CASTYDSYNEQFF.

The chain employs TRBV19 and TRBJ2-7, with D possibly matching TRBD2 (5 bases). V lost 5 bases to trimming and J lost 3 bases, with 17 bases between them. The CDR3 runs 15 residues. The germline V gene has CDR1 LNHDA and CDR2 SQIVND (reference sequence). The CDR3 DNA sequence: TGTGCCAGTAGTGGGGTTGGCGGGCGACGCTACGAGCAGTACTTC. Amino acids: CASSGVGGRRYEQYF.

This chain connects TRBV6-2 or TRBV6-3 to TRBJ1-1; D is perhaps TRBD1 (6 bases). There are 18 residues in the CDR3. From germline, CDR1 is MNHEY and CDR2 SVGEGT. V was shortened by 5 bases and J by 3 bases, with 25 bases between the two germline ends. CDR3 amino acids: CASSASLWDTIRDTEAFF. CDR3 bases: TGTGCCAGCAGTGCATCTCTTTGGGACACCATAAGGGACACTGAAGCTTTCTTT.

J is TRBJ1-3 and V is TRBV3-1 (or the pseudogene TRBV3-2); no reliable D call. The V and J ends lost 5 bases and 0 bases respectively, with 11 bases between them. CDR3 length: 15 residues. Germline V gene sequence: CDR1 LGHDT, CDR2 YNNKEL (reference sequence). The CDR3 coding sequence is TGTGCCAGCAGCAGGCGGGGAAGCTCTGGAAACACCATATATTTT. Protein product: CASSRRGSSGNTIYF.

This rearrangement joins TRBV2 to TRBJ2-3, with D tentatively TRBD1 (6 bases). This CDR3 has 16 residues. CDR1 and CDR2 (germline): SNHLY, FYNNEI. Trimming removed 4 bases at V and 1 base at J, with 15 bases between. CDR3 DNA sequence: TGTGCCAGCAGTGTAGGGCTGACAGGTGGCACAGATACGCAGTATTTT. This sequence encodes CASSVGLTGGTDTQYF.

The chain has TRBV11-1 and TRBJ2-5, with TRBD1 as a possible D gene (5 bases). CDR1 SGHAT and CDR2 FQDESV come from the germline V gene (reference sequence). This CDR3 region has 15 residues. The V and J ends lost 1 base and 1 base respectively, with 10 bases between them. CDR3 region: CASSLGPTVQETQYF. The CDR3, as DNA: TGTGCCAGCAGCTTAGGCCCGACAGTCCAAGAGACCCAGTACTTC.

The sample holds a few counts of this clone. The CDR3 bases are TGTGCCAGCAGCCCCGCGACAGGGGTTGTAAACATTCAGTACTTC. Its protein is CASSPATGVVNIQYF. The chain recombines TRBV7-2 with TRBJ2-4; 8 bases match TRBD1. Trimming cost V 5 bases and J 6 bases; bases outside gene matches: 9. Germline loops: CDR1 SGHTA, CDR2 FQGNSA. The CDR3 consists of 15 residues. Full variable domain (rest looked up from reference TRBV7-2 and TRBJ2-4): GAGVSQSPSNKVTEKGKDVELRCDPISGHTALYWYRQSLGQGLEFLIYFQGNSAPDKSGLPSDRFSAERTGGSVSTLTIQRTQQEDSAVYLCASSPATGVVNIQYFGAGTRLSVL.

This chain uses TRBV21-1 with TRBJ2-7; the table calls TRBD2, which could not be checked here. TRBV21-1 corresponds to a pseudogene. The CDR3 runs 9 residues. CDR3 in amino acids: CATLYEQYF. CDR3 nucleotides: TGTGCCACACTATACGAGCAGTACTTC.

The chain has TRBV9 and TRBJ2-5; 9 bases agree with TRBD2. The CDR3 has 16 residues. With V trimmed by 2 bases and J by 4 bases, 9 bases remained unmatched. The V gene's germline CDR1 is SGDLS and CDR2 YYNGEE. The CDR3 nucleotides read TGTGCCAGCAGCGTGGTAGGGACTAGCTCGGGAGAGACCCAGTACTTC. Translating it yields CASSVVGTSSGETQYF.

V and J are TRBV15 and TRBJ2-3; the match to TRBD2 covers 12 bases. Looked up from germline, CDR1 is LNHNV and CDR2 is YYDKDF (reference sequence). This CDR3 has 15 amino acids. Trimming took 5 bases from V and 3 from J; bases not matched to a gene: 3. The CDR3 loop is CATSRGTSGTDTQYF. The CDR3 DNA follows: TGTGCCACCAGCCGCGGGACTAGCGGGACAGATACGCAGTATTTT.

The genes are TRBV6-5 and TRBJ1-5; perhaps TRBD1 as D (6 bases). This CDR3 has 13 amino acids. CDR1 and CDR2 (germline): MNHEY, SVGAGI. Trimming removed 7 bases from V and 9 bases from J, with 16 bases in between. The CDR3 DNA reads TGTGCCAGCACCGGACAGACCTCAGGGCCCCAGCATTTT. It specifies CASTGQTSGPQHF.

This chain joins TRBV19 and TRBJ1-2, with a tentative D call TRBD1 (6 bases). The CDR3 runs to 14 residues. V dropped 1 base and J dropped 8 bases, with 14 bases sitting between them. Germline V lookup: CDR1 LNHDA, CDR2 SQIVND (reference sequence). The CDR3 nucleotides are TGTGCCAGTAGTATAGCCAGGGGAATAGGAGGCTACACCTTC. Protein: CASSIARGIGGYTF.

The chain has TRBV4-3 and TRBJ2-7, with 12 bases fitting TRBD2. The V gene's germline CDR1 is LGHNA and CDR2 YSLEER. The CDR3 runs to 16 residues. After removal of 0 bases from V and 2 bases from J, the junction contained 2 bases not matched to a gene. The CDR3 protein is CASSQELAGGTYEQYF. CDR3 nucleotide sequence: TGCGCCAGCAGCCAAGAACTAGCGGGGGGTACCTACGAGCAGTACTTC.

CDR3 nucleotide sequence: TGTGCCAGCAGGGCACTAGGTGCGGTTGAGCAGTACTTC. Protein product: CASRALGAVEQYF. V and J are TRBV6-5 and TRBJ2-7; D possibly corresponds to TRBD2 (5 bases). Deletions cut 6 bases from V and 7 bases from J, with 16 bases between. Per the germline V gene, CDR1 is MNHEY and CDR2 is SVGAGI. This CDR3 is built from 13 residues.

About this clone itself: This sample also contains other DNA sequences that code for the same CDR3. This chain uses TRBV7-2 with TRBJ2-7; 11 bases are shared with TRBD2. Looked up from germline, CDR1 is SGHTA and CDR2 is FQGNSA. The J segment lost 4 bases and the V segment lost 1 base, leaving 0 bases of the junction unmatched. CDR3 length equals 14 residues. CDR3 protein: CASSLGLAGYEQYF. The CDR3 nucleotides read TGTGCCAGCAGCTTAGGACTAGCGGGGTACGAGCAGTACTTC. The full variable domain, with the rest looked up from reference TRBV7-2 and TRBJ2-7, is GAGVSQSPSNKVTEKGKDVELRCDPISGHTALYWYRQSLGQGLEFLIYFQGNSAPDKSGLPSDRFSAERTGGSVSTLTIQRTQQEDSAVYLCASSLGLAGYEQYFGPGTRLTVT.

V usage is TRBV3-1 (or the pseudogene TRBV3-2) and J usage is TRBJ1-3; 10 bases align to TRBD1. Trimming took 1 base from V and 4 from J; bases not matched to a gene: 1. CDR1 and CDR2 (germline): LGHDT, YNNKEL (reference sequence). The CDR3 extends over 15 amino acids. CDR3: CASSQGDRGGNTIYF. CDR3 DNA sequence: TGTGCCAGCAGCCAAGGGGACAGGGGAGGAAACACCATATATTTT.

The chain recombines TRBV18 with TRBJ2-3, with 8 bases identical to TRBD2. V lost 3 bases and J lost 3; bases outside the gene matches: 5. Germline lookup yields CDR1 KGHSH and CDR2 LQKENI. The CDR3 runs 15 residues. DNA for the CDR3: TGTGCCAGCTCACCGCCTAGCGGGCGGACAGATACGCAGTATTTT. Protein sequence: CASSPPSGRTDTQYF.

The chain employs TRBV6-5 and TRBJ1-2; 9 bases align to TRBD1. CDR3 size: 14 residues. The junction had 2 bases not matched to a gene; V was cut back by 6 bases and J by 0 bases. Germline assignment: CDR1 MNHEY and CDR2 SVGAGI. DNA of the CDR3: TGTGCCAGCAGGACAGGGGGTTCTAACTATGGCTACACCTTC. Translation gives CASRTGGSNYGYTF.

The V call is TRBV5-6, the J call TRBJ2-7; TRBD2 matches 10 bases. Germline trimming cut 0 bases from V and 2 bases from J; bases unmatched to any gene: 11. Germline values: CDR1 SGHDT, CDR2 YYEEEE. The CDR3 sequence is 18 residues long. Here the CDR3 DNA reads TGTGCCAGCAGCTTGGCCTGGATCTTAGCGGGGGGTACCTACGAGCAGTACTTC. It encodes CASSLAWILAGGTYEQYF.

CDR3 in amino acids: CSVEEGLAGVEQYF. The CDR3 DNA reads TGCAGCGTTGAAGAGGGACTAGCGGGAGTGGAGCAGTACTTC. V is TRBV29-1 and J is TRBJ2-7, with 14 bases aligning to TRBD2. Per germline, CDR1 SQVTM and CDR2 ANQGSEA. Losses at the gene ends were 0 bases for V and 7 bases for J; bases not matched to a gene: 2. The CDR3 contains 14 residues.

The genes are TRBV21-1 and TRBJ2-7; the listed D gene, TRBD2, was not tested against the DNA. TRBV21-1 is given as a pseudogene. This CDR3 region has 15 residues. CDR3: CASSPQTEATYEQYF. In DNA, the CDR3 is TGTGCCAGCAGCCCCCAGACCGAAGCGACCTACGAGCAGTACTTC.

The chain couples TRBV27 to TRBJ2-1, with 10 bases lining up with TRBD2. There are 14 residues in the CDR3. Germline trimming cut 6 bases from V and 9 bases from J; bases unmatched to any gene: 8. Germline-derived CDR1 and CDR2 are MNHEY and SMNVEV (reference sequence). CDR3: CASRSGLAGAEQFF. DNA for the CDR3: TGTGCCAGCAGATCCGGGCTAGCGGGAGCTGAGCAGTTCTTC.

This clone was seen only once. The chain recombines TRBV27 with TRBJ2-7; 8 bases agree with TRBD1. Trimming cost V 7 bases and J 2 bases; bases outside gene matches: 7. The CDR3 contains 14 residues. From germline, CDR1 is MNHEY and CDR2 SMNVEV (reference sequence). CDR3 residues: CASTRQGFPYEQYF. The CDR3 bases are TGTGCCAGCACCAGACAGGGGTTCCCCTACGAGCAGTACTTC.

This chain uses TRBV28 with TRBJ2-7; 8 positions match TRBD1. This CDR3 contains 15 residues. Germline V lookup: CDR1 MDHEN, CDR2 SYDVKM. Trimming at V came to 7 bases and at J to 1 base, leaving 9 bases not matched to a gene. The CDR3 protein is CASTTRQGKSYEQYF. CDR3 bases: TGTGCCAGCACTACCCGACAGGGGAAGTCCTACGAGCAGTACTTC. The whole variable domain, remainder taken from reference TRBV28 and TRBJ2-7, is DVKVTQSSRYLVKRTGEKVFLECVQDMDHENMFWYRQDPGLGLRLIYFSYDVKMKEKGDIPEGYSVSREKKERFSLILESASTNQTSMYLCASTTRQGKSYEQYFGPGTRLTVT.

J is TRBJ2-4 and V is TRBV19; 7 nucleotides match TRBD1. This CDR3 has 13 amino acids. V trimming: 6 bases; J trimming: 8 bases; junction bases outside the gene matches: 7. Germline CDR1 is LNHDA and CDR2 is SQIVND (reference sequence). The CDR3 DNA reads as TGTGCCAGTAGACCGGGACAGACACACATTCAGTACTTC. Translated: CASRPGQTHIQYF.

This clone came up a few times. The chain combines TRBV7-2 with TRBJ2-3; the D gene is possibly TRBD1 (6 bases). The CDR3 contains 14 residues. V lost 8 bases and J lost 8, with 20 bases in between. CDR1 SGHTA and CDR2 FQGNSA come from the germline V gene. The CDR3 sequence: CASARDRNRATQYF. DNA for the CDR3: TGTGCCAGCGCTAGGGACCGAAACAGGGCTACGCAGTATTTT.

This clone occurred once. The chain joins TRBV10-1 to TRBJ1-2; 7 bases match TRBD1. The CDR3 runs 15 residues. In germline, CDR1 is WNHNN, CDR2 SYGVQD (reference sequence). The ends lost 2 bases at V and 4 bases at J; junction bases unmatched: 7. The CDR3 loop reads CASSEKPGQIYGYTF. DNA of the CDR3: TGCGCCAGCAGTGAGAAGCCGGGACAGATCTATGGCTACACCTTC.

The V gene is TRBV5-1, the J gene TRBJ2-5; 7 positions agree with TRBD2. The CDR3 consists of 14 residues. The junction had 2 bases not matched to a gene; V was cut back by 1 base and J by 2 bases. CDR1 and CDR2 (germline): SGHRS, YFSETQ. The CDR3 nucleotides are TGCGCCAGCAGCTTGAGCGGGGCTCAAGAGACCCAGTACTTC. As protein: CASSLSGAQETQYF.